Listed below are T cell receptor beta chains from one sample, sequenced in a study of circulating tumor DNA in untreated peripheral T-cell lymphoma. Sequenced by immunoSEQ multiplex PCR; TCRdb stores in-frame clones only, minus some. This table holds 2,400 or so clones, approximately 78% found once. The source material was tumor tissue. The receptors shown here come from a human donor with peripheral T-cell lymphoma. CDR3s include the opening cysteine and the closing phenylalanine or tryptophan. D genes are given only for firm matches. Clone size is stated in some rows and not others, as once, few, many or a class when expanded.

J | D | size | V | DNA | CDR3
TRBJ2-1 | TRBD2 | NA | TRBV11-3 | TGTGCCAGCAGCCCGAGACTAGCAGCCTCTAACTACAATGAGCAGTTCTTC | CASSPRLAASNYNEQFF
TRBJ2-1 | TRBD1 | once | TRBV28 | TGTGCCAGCAGTTTTAAGGGGACAGGGGGCTACAATGAGCAGTTCTTC | CASSFKGTGGYNEQFF
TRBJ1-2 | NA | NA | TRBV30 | TGTGCCTGGAGTGTACTAGGGGCCCCGAATGGCTACACCTTC | CAWSVLGAPNGYTF
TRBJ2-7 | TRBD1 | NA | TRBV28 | TGTGCCAGCAGTCCTAATTGGACAGGGGACACCTACGAGCAGTACTTC | CASSPNWTGDTYEQYF
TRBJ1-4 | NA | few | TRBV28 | TGTGCCAGCAGCAGGGCCATAGCAGGTGAAAAACTGTTTTTT | CASSRAIAGEKLFF
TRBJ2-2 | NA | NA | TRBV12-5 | TGTGCCAGCGCAGCGGAGCGATCTACCGGGGAGCTGTTTTTT | CASAAERSTGELFF
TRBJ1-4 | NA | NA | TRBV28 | TGTGCCAGCAGTTCACCGAATGAAAAACTGTTTTTT | CASSSPNEKLFF
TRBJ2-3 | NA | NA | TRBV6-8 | TGTGCCAGCAGTCACGCGAAAGGGAGCACAGATACGCAGTATTTT | CASSHAKGSTDTQYF
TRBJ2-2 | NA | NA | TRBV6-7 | TGTGCCAGCAGTGAGATCGCGCTGGCGAACACCGGGGAGCTGTTTTTT | CASSEIALANTGELFF
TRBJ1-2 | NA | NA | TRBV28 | TGTGCCAGCAGAACCTCCGTACAGGAGGCCTATGGCTACACCTTC | CASRTSVQEAYGYTF
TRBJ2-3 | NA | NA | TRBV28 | TGTGCCAGCAGTTTTTGGAGCGGGAGCACAGATACGCAGTATTTT | CASSFWSGSTDTQYF
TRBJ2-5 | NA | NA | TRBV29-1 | TGCAGCGAACGGACGGCCCAGGAGACCCAGTACTTC | CSERTAQETQYF
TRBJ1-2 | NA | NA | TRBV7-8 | TGTGCCAGCAGCCTTTCTCAACAGAGGATCTATGGCTACACCTTC | CASSLSQQRIYGYTF
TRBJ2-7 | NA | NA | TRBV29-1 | TGCAGCGTTGAGCACACAGGGTACTCCTACGAGCAGTACTTC | CSVEHTGYSYEQYF
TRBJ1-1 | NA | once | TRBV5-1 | TGCGCCAGCAGCCCGGTCGGGGGCGACACTGAAGCTTTCTTT | CASSPVGGDTEAFF
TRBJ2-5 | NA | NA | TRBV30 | TGTGCCTGGAGTTTTGGTCAAGAGACCCAGTACTTC | CAWSFGQETQYF
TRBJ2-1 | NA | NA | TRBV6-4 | TGTGCCAGCAGTGTCTACAATGAGCAGTTCTTC | CASSVYNEQFF
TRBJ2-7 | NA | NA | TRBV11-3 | TGTGCCAGCAGCTTAGGGGTGGGGAGCTCCTACGAGCAGTACTTC | CASSLGVGSSYEQYF
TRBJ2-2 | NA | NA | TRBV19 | TGTGCCAGTAGTACACAGGCGGCGAACACCGGGGAGCTGTTTTTT | CASSTQAANTGELFF
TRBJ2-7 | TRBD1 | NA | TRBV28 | TGTGCCAGCAGTAACGTCCTCGGGACAGGGGACTACGAGCAGTACTTC | CASSNVLGTGDYEQYF
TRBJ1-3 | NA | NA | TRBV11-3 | TGTGCCAGCAGCTTGGAAAGTGCCGATAGCTCTGGAAACACCATATATTTT | CASSLESADSSGNTIYF
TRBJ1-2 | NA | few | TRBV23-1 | TGCGCCAGCAGTCAATGCATTGAAGCTAACTATGGCTACACCTTC | CASSQCIEANYGYTF
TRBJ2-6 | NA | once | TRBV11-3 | TGTGCCAGCAGCCGTGACGGCGCTGGGGCCAACGTCCTGACTTTC | CASSRDGAGANVLTF
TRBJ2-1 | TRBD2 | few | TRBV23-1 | TGCGCCAGCAGCCCTCGGACTAGCGGGACCTACAATGAGCAGTTCTTC | CASSPRTSGTYNEQFF
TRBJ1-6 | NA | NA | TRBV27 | TGTGCCAGCACCCTGACATTACGCTCCTATAATTCACCCCTCCACTTT | CASTLTLRSYNSPLHF
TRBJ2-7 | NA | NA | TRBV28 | TGTGCCAGCAGTTTCGAGAAACAGGGACCCTCCTACGAGCAGTACTTC | CASSFEKQGPSYEQYF
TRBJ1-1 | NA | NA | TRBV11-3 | TGTGCCAGCAGCTCAACGGGACGTTTGAACACTGAAGCTTTCTTT | CASSSTGRLNTEAFF
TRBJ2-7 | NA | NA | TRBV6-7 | TGTGCCAGCAGCCAGACAGATTTCTACGAGCAGTACTTC | CASSQTDFYEQYF
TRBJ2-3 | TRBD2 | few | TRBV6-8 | TGTGCCAGCAGTGGGGGACTAGACACAGATACGCAGTATTTT | CASSGGLDTDTQYF
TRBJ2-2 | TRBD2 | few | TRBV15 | TGTGCCACCAGCAGAGAAAAGTTTGCTAGCGGGAAGGGCGGGGAGCTGTTTTTT | CATSREKFASGKGGELFF
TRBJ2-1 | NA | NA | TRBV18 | TGTGCCAGCTCACCACCGGTTATGTTGGGGTTGGTCTTC | CASSPPVMLGLVF
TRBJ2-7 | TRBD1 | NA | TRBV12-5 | TGTGCTAGTGGCCTCCGGGACAGGGTAAACGAGCAGTACTTC | CASGLRDRVNEQYF
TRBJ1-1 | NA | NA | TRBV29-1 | TGCAGCGTTGGCTGGGGCGGATCCACTGAAGCTTTCTTT | CSVGWGGSTEAFF
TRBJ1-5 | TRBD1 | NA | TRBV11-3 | TGTGCCAGCAGCCTAGACAGGGATCGGCAGCCCCAGCATTTT | CASSLDRDRQPQHF
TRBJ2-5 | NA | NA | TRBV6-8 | TGTGCCAGCAGCGGAATTTACCGCCGCCAAGAGACCCAGTACTTC | CASSGIYRRQETQYF
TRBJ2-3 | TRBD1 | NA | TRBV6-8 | TGTGCCAGCAGTTCTCCTGACAGGGTAGCCACAGATACGCAGTATTTT | CASSSPDRVATDTQYF
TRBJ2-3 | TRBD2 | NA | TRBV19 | TGTGCCAGTGGGCCTAGCGGGGCTAGCACAGATACGCAGTATTTT | CASGPSGASTDTQYF
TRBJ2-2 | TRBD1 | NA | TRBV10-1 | TGCGCCAGCAGTGGGACGAAGACGGGACAGGGGGGGGAGCTGTTTTTT | CASSGTKTGQGGELFF
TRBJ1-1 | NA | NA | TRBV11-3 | TGTGCCAGCAGCTTAGTCTCTAGGGTTCAAGAAGCTTTCTTT | CASSLVSRVQEAFF
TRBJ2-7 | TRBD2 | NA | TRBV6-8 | TGTGCCAGCAGCTACCGACTAGCGGGAGGGGAGAGGGACGAGCAGTACTTC | CASSYRLAGGERDEQYF
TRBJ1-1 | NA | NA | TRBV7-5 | TGTGCCAGCAGGAACAGTGGGATGGGGACTGAAGCTTTCTTT | CASRNSGMGTEAFF
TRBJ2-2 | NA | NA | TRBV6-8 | TGTGCCAGCAGTTACTCGAGTGGCCACTTCCACAACACCGGGGAGCTGTTTTTT | CASSYSSGHFHNTGELFF
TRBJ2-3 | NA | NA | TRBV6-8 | TGTGCCAGCAGTCACCCCCTGGATACGCAGTATTTT | CASSHPLDTQYF